This T cell receptor (beta chain) was captured in a study of yellow fever vaccine responses in identical twins. In this sample, this clonotype turned up a few times. Its target is unknown. Study-level results: The T cell response to vaccination in identical twins was reportedly partly convergent and partly personalized.

TCRdb reprocessed the RT-PCR reads via MiXCR and lists one record per CDR3 protein. Here the sample spans some 9,900 distinct CDR3 sequences, less than 90% being singletons. Trimming cost V 3 bases and J 4 bases, with 16 bases left between them. CDR3 length equals 14 residues. Germline V lookup: CDR1 DFQATT, CDR2 SNEGSKA (reference sequence). The sample in question was T cells from blood (PBMCs), unsorted or a sorted subset (not recorded which), obtained before or after yellow fever vaccination (not recorded which). The chain employs TRBV20-1 and TRBJ2-7, with D tentatively TRBD1 (5 bases). The TCR sequence derives from a woman aged 18-35 years who received the yellow fever vaccine. The CDR3 DNA reads as TGCAGTGCTAGCTTTACAGGCGATGTGTACGAGCAGTACTTC. Translation gives CSASFTGDVYEQYF.